This T cell receptor (beta chain) was sequenced for a study of OX40 agonist ivuxolimab in advanced cancers. Study background: Ivuxolimab, an antibody acting as an agonist of OX40 (CD134), was used to treat patients.

Study-wide findings and caveats: CD8+ T cells showed, on average, more clonal expansion than CD4+ cells. With doses of 0.1 to 3.0 mg/kg, CD4+ and CD8+ blood T cells had undergone clonal expansion by week 6.

Generated by immunoSEQ multiplex PCR, the TCRdb table keeps only in-frame clones and is missing some. In the table there are around 100,000 clones, about 90% of which are singletons. To note about this clone: Its specificity is unknown.

The specimen was CD4+ or CD8+ T cells sorted from blood, collected in a trial of the OX40 agonist ivuxolimab. This clonotype was sampled from an adult with an advanced solid tumor such as melanoma, head and neck, liver or kidney cancer.

The CDR3 DNA reads as TGTGCCAGCAGTCCTGACCCGGGACTAGTCTACGAGCAGTACTTC. This encodes CASSPDPGLVYEQYF. The gene calls are TRBV7-2 and TRBJ2-7; 8 nucleotides match TRBD2. V gave up 6 bases and J gave up 3 bases; unmatched junction bases: 10. The germline V gene encodes CDR1 SGHTA and CDR2 FQGNSA. The length of the CDR3 is 15 residues.